The 15 T cell receptor beta chains below were found in one sample sequenced in a study of CD8+ T cells in alopecia areata (dated by TCRdb to 2017 to 2018). The library was made by the immunoSEQ multiplex PCR assay. RNA was extracted from all samples and reverse transcribed into cDNA as template for TCR sequencing. TCRdb took over this immuneACCESS table, retaining in-frame rearrangements with V and J assigned. Such tables are incomplete; in checked studies, under half of the missing clones stem from an unresolved V gene, and the remainder is unexplained. The sample table holds roughly 150,000 clones, of which roughly 50% were seen once. About 4.5% of the sample is taken by the ten largest. Sequenced input: CD4+ T cells sorted from blood. Receptors were obtained from a human donor in good health.

CDR3 in amino acids: CASTQGGDTQYF. For the CDR3, the DNA is TGTGCCAGCACCCAGGGGGGCGATACGCAGTATTTT. The chain has TRBV7-9 and TRBJ2-3, with D possibly matching TRBD1 (7 bases). The V end was cut by 7 bases, the J end by 6 bases, with 11 bases between. The CDR3 loop spans 12 amino acids. The V gene's germline CDR1 is SEHNR and CDR2 FQNEAQ (reference sequence).

This clone was observed at least ten times. V gene TRBV18 combines with J gene TRBJ1-3; 7 bases are shared with TRBD1. Looked up from germline, CDR1 is KGHSH and CDR2 is LQKENI. After removal of 8 bases from V and 2 bases from J, the junction contained 3 bases not matched to a gene. The CDR3 loop spans 13 amino acids. The CDR3 is CASADRTGNTIYF. CDR3 DNA: TGTGCCAGCGCGGACAGGACTGGAAACACCATATATTTT.

The chain has TRBV25-1 and TRBJ2-7; 9 positions match TRBD1. Germline lookup yields CDR1 MGHDK and CDR2 SYGVNS. The CDR3 has 14 amino acids. V lost 6 bases and J lost 3; bases outside the gene matches: 6. The CDR3, as DNA: TGTGCCAGCAGCCGGGGACAGGGCGACTACGAGCAGTACTTC. It encodes CASSRGQGDYEQYF.

The V call is TRBV29-1, the J call TRBJ2-5; D is perhaps TRBD1 (5 bases). This CDR3 comprises 12 residues. Germline V gene data show CDR1 as SQVTM and CDR2 as ANQGSEA. V was cut by 6 bases and J by 3 bases, with 11 bases left in between. CDR3 residues: CSVTEGEETQYF. The CDR3 bases are TGCAGCGTCACCGAAGGGGAAGAGACCCAGTACTTC.

V gene TRBV2 combines with J gene TRBJ1-2, with TRBD1 matching over 7 bases. The germline V gene has CDR1 SNHLY and CDR2 FYNNEI. The CDR3 contains 14 residues. Germline trimming cut 9 bases from V and 0 bases from J; bases unmatched to any gene: 7. The CDR3 loop reads CASFAGGSNYGYTF. CDR3 sequence (DNA): TGTGCCAGTTTCGCAGGGGGATCTAACTATGGCTACACCTTC.

The chain recombines TRBV27 with TRBJ1-2; 8 bases map to TRBD1. The CDR3 sequence is 15 residues long. With 2 bases clipped from V and 7 bases from J, the junction kept 9 bases outside the gene matches. Germline V gene lookup returns CDR1 MNHEY and CDR2 SMNVEV (reference sequence). CDR3 nucleotides: TGTGCCAGCAGTTTAAAGGCAGGGGGCCGTGGTGGCTACACCTTC. Protein product: CASSLKAGGRGGYTF.

The chain links TRBV6-5 to TRBJ1-1, with D possibly matching TRBD1 (5 bases). Germline-derived CDR1 and CDR2 are MNHEY and SVGAGI. CDR3 length equals 15 residues. Deletions cut 0 bases from V and 4 bases from J, with 12 bases between. CDR3 nucleotides: TGTGCCAGCAGTTACTCGACAGTACAGAGCACTGAAGCTTTCTTT. Translated, it gives CASSYSTVQSTEAFF.

This clone was counted once. The V and J genes are TRBV4-2 and TRBJ1-5; D ambiguous. CDR3 size: 16 residues. The germline gives CDR1 LGHNA, CDR2 YNFKEQ. Trimming shortened V by 1 base and J by 1 base, and 11 bases separated the two germline ends. CDR3 in amino acids: CASSQVPGGSNQPQHF. The CDR3 DNA sequence: TGTGCCAGCAGCCAAGTTCCAGGCGGAAGCAATCAGCCCCAGCATTTT.

This sequence joins TRBV14 and TRBJ2-7; D is unresolved. Between the trimmed V and J ends, which lost 2 bases and 3 bases, there was a span of 8 bases. The CDR3 has 13 amino acids. Germline V CDR1 and CDR2: SGHDN, FVKESK. In DNA form, the CDR3 reads TGTGCCAGCAGCCAACCTGACGGCTACGAGCAGTACTTC. Translating gives CASSQPDGYEQYF.

The gene calls are TRBV29-1 and TRBJ1-1; D uncertain. Trimming removed 4 bases at V and 6 bases at J, with 6 bases between. CDR1 is SQVTM, CDR2 ANQGSEA, per germline. CDR3 length equals 10 residues. CDR3: CSVAGAEAFF. CDR3 coding DNA: TGCAGCGTTGCAGGAGCTGAAGCTTTCTTT.

The rearrangement uses TRBV11-2 and TRBJ1-1; D is possibly TRBD1 (5 bases). V dropped 5 bases and J dropped 2 bases, with 15 bases sitting between them. The germline CDR1 and CDR2 sequences are SGHAT and FQNNGV. The CDR3 has 15 residues. The CDR3 bases are TGTGCCAGCAGCGCCGACAGAATAAGAAACACTGAAGCTTTCTTT. Protein: CASSADRIRNTEAFF.

The chain recombines TRBV6-5 with TRBJ1-1; D remains ambiguous. This CDR3 comprises 14 residues. The germline V and J ends were trimmed by 1 base and 8 bases, with 14 bases remaining between them. Germline V gene lookup returns CDR1 MNHEY and CDR2 SVGAGI. The CDR3 spells CASSYLFDAAEAFF. CDR3 sequence (DNA): TGTGCCAGCAGTTACTTGTTTGACGCGGCAGAAGCTTTCTTT.

This clone was recorded many times. The genes are TRBV4-2 and TRBJ2-7; TRBD2 is a possible D gene (6 bases). V gave up 0 bases and J gave up 6 bases, with 15 bases separating them. This CDR3 is 15 amino acids long. Germline lookup yields CDR1 LGHNA and CDR2 YNFKEQ. Written as DNA, the CDR3 is TGTGCCAGCAGCCAAGATACGACGGGAGAGTCCGAGCAGTACTTC. Translation gives CASSQDTTGESEQYF.

This chain connects TRBV15 to TRBJ2-7; 7 bases are a match to TRBD1. V lost 3 bases, J lost 7 bases, and 24 bases stayed unmatched. Germline V gives CDR1 LNHNV, CDR2 YYDKDF (reference sequence). CDR3 length: 19 residues. CDR3 nucleotide sequence: TGTGCCACCAGCAGCCACATAAGGGACAGAGGATCCCTTCGTGGAGAGCAGTACTTC. Translation gives CATSSHIRDRGSLRGEQYF.

V gene TRBV14 combines with J gene TRBJ2-5; D remains unclear. The V end lost 4 bases, the J end lost 4 bases, and 16 bases lay between the germline ends. Germline CDR1 is SGHDN and CDR2 is FVKESK. The CDR3 extends over 15 amino acids. CDR3 nucleotides: TGTGCCAGCAGCCCCCTGGCCTCCTGGGGAGAGACCCAGTACTTC. Translating it yields CASSPLASWGETQYF.